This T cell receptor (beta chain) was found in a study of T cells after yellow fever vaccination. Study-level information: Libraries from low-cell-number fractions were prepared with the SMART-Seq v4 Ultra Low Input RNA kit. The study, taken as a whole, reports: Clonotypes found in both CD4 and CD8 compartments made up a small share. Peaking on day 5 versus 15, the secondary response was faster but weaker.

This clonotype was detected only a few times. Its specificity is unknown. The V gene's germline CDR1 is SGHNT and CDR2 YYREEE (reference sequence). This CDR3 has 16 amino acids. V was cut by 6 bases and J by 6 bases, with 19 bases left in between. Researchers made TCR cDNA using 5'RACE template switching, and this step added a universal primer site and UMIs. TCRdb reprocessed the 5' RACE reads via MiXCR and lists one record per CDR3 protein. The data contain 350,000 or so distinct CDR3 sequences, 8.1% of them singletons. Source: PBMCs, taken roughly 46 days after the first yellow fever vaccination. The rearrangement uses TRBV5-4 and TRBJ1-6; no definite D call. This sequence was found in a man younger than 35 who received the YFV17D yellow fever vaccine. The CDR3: CASTTRLGFGNSPLHF. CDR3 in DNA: TGTGCCAGCACCACTCGGTTGGGTTTTGGTAATTCACCCCTCCACTTT.